This is a list of T cell receptor beta chains from one sample in a study of post-analysis software for immune sequencing data. In TCRdb, the PCR reads were re-called with MiXCR into one record per CDR3 protein. The repertoire holds 750,000 to 950,000 distinct CDR3 sequences, approximately 53% seen once, with 4% to 5.5% in the top ten. The sample was blood. All receptors come from a girl aged 5-17 years with multiple sclerosis. The CDR3 runs from the conserved cysteine through the conserved F or W. Fields, in order: clone size, V gene, J gene, D gene, CDR3 DNA, CDR3 protein. D genes are given only for firm matches. The size entry is marked missing in some rows and otherwise reads once, few, many or a size class.

-,TRBV4-1,TRBJ2-3,TRBD2,TGCGCCAGCAGCCAAGACCCAGGGCAGTCTGGGAGGGGGTATTTT,CASSQDPGQSGRGYF
-,TRBV20-1,TRBJ1-5,-,TGCAGTGCTAGAGATGGTTCGTTGGGACAGCCCCAGCATTTT,CSARDGSLGQPQHF
-,TRBV12-3/TRBV12-4,TRBJ2-1,TRBD2,TGTGCCAGCAGTTTAGGCGGGGGGGGATACAATGAGCAGTTCTTC,CASSLGGGGYNEQFF
-,TRBV15,TRBJ2-7,-,TGTGCCACCATGGCTAGCGATACTCTCGAGCAGTACTTC,CATMASDTLEQYF
once,TRBV25-1,TRBJ2-5,-,TGTGCCAGCAGTGAATGGGCAGGAGTCCAAGAGACCCAGTACTTC,CASSEWAGVQETQYF
once,TRBV29-1,TRBJ1-2,TRBD1,TGCAGCGTTGATCTAGGACAGGGACTCGGCTACACCTTC,CSVDLGQGLGYTF
few,TRBV29-1,TRBJ2-5,TRBD2,TGCAGCGTTGCCGGGACTAGAAGAGAGACCCAGTACTTC,CSVAGTRRETQYF
-,TRBV20-1,TRBJ2-6,-,TGCAGTGCTAGAGATCAAGGGGGCTCTGGGGCCAACGTCCTGACTTTC,CSARDQGGSGANVLTF
-,TRBV7-2,TRBJ2-5,-,TGTGCCAGCAGCTCTCCGACACAGGGTTGGACCCAGTACTTC,CASSSPTQGWTQYF
-,TRBV6-6,TRBJ2-3,TRBD1,TGTGCCAGCAGCCGCTCGGGGACAGGGGGCGCAGATACGCGGTATTTT,CASSRSGTGGADTRYF
once,TRBV3-1,TRBJ2-3,TRBD2,TGTGCCAGCAGCCAAGACCACGGGGCTAGCGGGCGCACAGATACGCAGTATTTT,CASSQDHGASGRTDTQYF
-,TRBV2,TRBJ2-2,TRBD2,TGTGCCAGCCGACCGGGACTAGCGGGAGGGCGTGACACCGGGGAGCTGTTTTTT,CASRPGLAGGRDTGELFF
-,TRBV12-3/TRBV12-4,TRBJ2-1,-,TGTGCCAGCAGTTTAGTCCTCCATGAGCAGTTCTTC,CASSLVLHEQFF